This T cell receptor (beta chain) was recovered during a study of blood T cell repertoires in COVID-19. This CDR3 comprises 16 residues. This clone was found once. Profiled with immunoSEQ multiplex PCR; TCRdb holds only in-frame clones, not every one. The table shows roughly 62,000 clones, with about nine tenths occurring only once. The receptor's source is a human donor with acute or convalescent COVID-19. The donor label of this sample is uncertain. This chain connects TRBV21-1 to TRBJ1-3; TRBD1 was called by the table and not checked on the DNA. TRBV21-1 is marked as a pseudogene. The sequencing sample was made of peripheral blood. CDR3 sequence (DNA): TGTGCCAGCAGCAAAGTATGGCCGTCCTCTGGAAACACCATATATTTT. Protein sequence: CASSKVWPSSGNTIYF.